This T cell receptor (beta chain) stems from a study of blood T cell repertoires in COVID-19. Produced via immunoSEQ multiplex PCR; TCRdb's table is partial and in-frame only. The profile shows over 300,000 clones, roughly 85% of them singletons. Sequenced input: PBMCs or T cells enriched from blood (not recorded which). The clonotype was recovered from a young man who had recovered from COVID-19.

The CDR3 DNA reads TGTGCCAGCAGCTTAGTGGGGGACACCCAAGAGACCCAGTACTTC. This translates into CASSLVGDTQETQYF. The V call is TRBV7-9, the J call TRBJ2-5, with D tentatively TRBD1 (6 bases). CDR1 SEHNR and CDR2 FQNEAQ come from the germline V gene (reference sequence). The CDR3 is 15 amino acids. Trimming left V 1 base short and J 1 base short, with 10 bases between.